These T cell receptor beta chains were read from a single sample in a study of HIV-infected patients and healthy controls. One entry per CDR3 protein, called by TCRdb with MiXCR from the 5' RACE reads. The sample yields 18,000 or so distinct CDR3 sequences, around 17% seen once. Sample: CD8+ T cells from blood. The receptors come from a human donor in good health. The CDR3 runs from the conserved cysteine through the conserved F or W. D genes are given only for firm matches. The listing skips clone size in some rows; elsewhere it reads once, few, many or a size class.

d_gene | j_gene | v_gene | abundance | CDR3aa | CDR3nt
- | TRBJ1-1 | TRBV29-1 | - | CSVEPPRSRTEAFF | TGCAGCGTTGAACCACCAAGGTCGAGGACTGAAGCTTTCTTT
TRBD2 | TRBJ2-7 | TRBV5-4 | - | CASSLAPGGTYEQYF | TGTGCCAGCAGCTTGGCTCCGGGAGGCACCTACGAGCAGTACTTC
- | TRBJ2-3 | TRBV29-1 | many | CSADRLPEGGSQYF | TGCAGCGCCGACCGACTCCCGGAAGGGGGGTCGCAGTATTTT
- | TRBJ2-5 | TRBV20-1 | many | CSARGVAAQETQYF | TGCAGTGCTAGGGGGGTAGCGGCCCAAGAGACCCAGTACTTC
- | TRBJ2-7 | TRBV4-1 | few | CASSQVWGSEQYF | TGCGCCAGCAGCCAAGTTTGGGGGTCTGAGCAGTACTTC
- | TRBJ2-2 | TRBV9 | many | CASRGEGNTGELFF | TGTGCCAGCAGGGGTGAGGGGAACACCGGGGAGCTGTTTTTT
TRBD1 | TRBJ2-1 | TRBV4-2 | many | CASSQETMTGGRHEQFF | TGTGCCAGCAGCCAAGAGACCATGACAGGGGGCCGCCATGAGCAGTTCTTC
- | TRBJ2-2 | TRBV7-8 | many | CASSQGLGDDGELFF | TGTGCCAGCAGCCAGGGGCTAGGGGATGACGGGGAGCTGTTTTTT
TRBD1 | TRBJ2-5 | TRBV7-8 | many | CASSPLGGNQETQYF | TGTGCCAGCAGCCCTTTAGGGGGCAACCAAGAGACCCAGTACTTC
- | TRBJ1-5 | TRBV29-1 | many | CSGGDLNQPQHF | TGCAGCGGGGGAGACTTGAATCAGCCCCAGCATTTT
- | TRBJ2-7 | TRBV6-2/TRBV6-3 | - | CASSLREPPNEQYF | TGTGCCAGCAGTTTGCGCGAACCCCCCAACGAGCAGTACTTC
- | TRBJ1-5 | TRBV19 | few | CASSMQGLHQPQHF | TGTGCCAGTAGTATGCAGGGCCTTCATCAGCCCCAGCATTTT
TRBD2 | TRBJ2-5 | TRBV7-2 | - | CASSSGGGGAETQYF | TGTGCCAGCAGCTCCGGCGGCGGGGGGGCGGAGACCCAGTACTTC
TRBD2 | TRBJ2-1 | TRBV6-6 | few | CASSRSGSSYNEQFF | TGTGCCAGCAGCCGTAGCGGGAGTTCCTACAATGAGCAGTTCTTC
- | TRBJ1-4 | TRBV27 | - | CASSPYWAENEKLFF | TGTGCCAGCAGTCCTTATTGGGCCGAGAATGAAAAACTGTTTTTT
- | TRBJ2-1 | TRBV20-1 | - | CSARDERDNYNEQFF | TGCAGTGCTAGAGATGAGCGGGACAACTACAATGAGCAGTTCTTC
- | TRBJ2-7 | TRBV7-9 | many | CASSPGGTYEQYF | TGTGCCAGCAGTCCAGGCGGGACCTACGAGCAGTACTTC
TRBD1 | TRBJ1-1 | TRBV27 | few | CASSLTTGGDAEAFF | TGTGCCAGCAGTTTAACCACAGGGGGCGATGCTGAAGCTTTCTTT
TRBD2 | TRBJ2-1 | TRBV20-1 | many | CSARWLADNEQFF | TGCAGTGCTAGGTGGCTAGCGGACAATGAGCAGTTCTTC
- | TRBJ1-1 | TRBV28 | many | CASSLQRNTEAFF | TGTGCCAGCAGTTTGCAGAGGAACACTGAAGCTTTCTTT
- | TRBJ1-1 | TRBV27 | many | CASSLSGTEAFF | TGTGCCAGCAGTTTATCGGGGACTGAAGCTTTCTTT
- | TRBJ2-3 | TRBV6-5 | many | CASSSRRWGGPPDTQYF | TGTGCCAGCAGCTCTAGACGGTGGGGGGGCCCCCCAGATACGCAGTATTTT
- | TRBJ1-2 | TRBV7-9 | many | CASSLAEIYGYTF | TGTGCCAGCAGCTTGGCGGAAATTTATGGCTACACCTTC
TRBD2 | TRBJ2-2 | TRBV10-3 | many | CAINSKDLFPGLAGGPGELFF | TGTGCCATCAATTCGAAGGACTTGTTCCCGGGACTAGCGGGGGGGCCCGGGGAGCTGTTTTTT
- | TRBJ1-1 | TRBV3-2 | many | CASSQEGHTAHTPEAFF | TGTGCCAGCAGCCAAGAAGGGCATACAGCACATACCCCTGAAGCTTTCTTT
- | TRBJ2-5 | TRBV7-9 | many | CASSLDREAETQYF | TGTGCCAGCAGCTTAGACAGGGAGGCGGAGACCCAGTACTTC
- | TRBJ1-2 | TRBV10-3 | many | CAIRPGQQFYNYGYTF | TGTGCCATCAGACCCGGACAGCAGTTCTATAACTATGGCTACACCTTC
TRBD1 | TRBJ2-1 | TRBV7-8 | many | CASSSHVDDRGLENEQFF | TGTGCCAGCAGCTCCCACGTCGACGACAGGGGGCTAGAGAATGAGCAGTTCTTC
- | TRBJ1-5 | TRBV21-1 | - | CASITRGGQSAQHF | TGTGCCAGCATCACCCGGGGGGGGCAATCAGCCCAGCATTTT
TRBD1 | TRBJ1-5 | TRBV27 | - | CASSYRGMGNQPQHF | TGTGCCAGCAGTTACAGGGGAATGGGCAATCAGCCCCAGCATTTT
- | TRBJ2-1 | TRBV12-3/TRBV12-4 | - | CASSLGVNEQFF | TGTGCCAGCAGTTTAGGGGTCAATGAGCAGTTCTTC
TRBD1 | TRBJ2-7 | TRBV4-3 | - | CASSRAQGATYEQYF | TGCGCCAGCAGCAGGGCGCAGGGGGCGACCTACGAGCAGTACTTC
- | TRBJ2-7 | TRBV5-1 | many | CASSLGYEQYF | TGTGCCAGCAGTTTAGGGTACGAGCAGTACTTC
- | TRBJ2-7 | TRBV11-2 | many | CASSWLASFGSEQYF | TGTGCCAGCAGCTGGTTAGCCTCGTTTGGCAGCGAGCAGTACTTC
- | TRBJ2-7 | TRBV6-6 | once | CASEGRSYEQYF | TGTGCCAGCGAGGGCAGATCCTACGAGCAGTACTTC
TRBD1 | TRBJ1-2 | TRBV13 | few | CASSLRQGSSYYGYTF | TGTGCCAGCAGCTTACGACAGGGGAGTTCCTACTATGGCTACACCTTC
- | TRBJ1-1 | TRBV29-1 | - | CSVVGGGRGEAFF | TGCAGCGTTGTAGGGGGAGGGAGGGGAGAAGCTTTCTTT
- | TRBJ1-1 | TRBV20-1 | many | CSARPPRGGTEAFF | TGCAGTGCTAGGCCTCCTCGGGGGGGCACTGAAGCTTTCTTT
TRBD1 | TRBJ2-3 | TRBV10-3 | many | CAISLGTGDTDTQYF | TGTGCCATCAGCCTCGGGACAGGGGACACAGATACGCAGTATTTT
TRBD2 | TRBJ2-2 | TRBV7-6 | many | CASSLGRAGVAGELFF | TGTGCCAGCAGCCTAGGTCGAGCGGGGGTTGCCGGGGAGCTGTTTTTT
TRBD2 | TRBJ2-7 | TRBV6-1 | - | CASSEARPISGPSTRNYEQYF | TGTGCCAGCAGTGAAGCGCGTCCGATTAGCGGGCCCTCTACCCGGAACTACGAGCAGTACTTC
- | TRBJ2-7 | TRBV7-2 | - | CASSLEVGVVGPNPNNSPYEHYF | TGTGCCAGCAGCTTAGAGGTCGGCGTGGTGGGTCCCAACCCGAATAACAGCCCCTACGAGCATTACTTC
- | TRBJ2-1 | TRBV11-2 | - | CASSLSSLLYNEQFF | TGTGCCAGCAGCTTATCGTCTCTTCTCTACAATGAGCAGTTCTTC
- | TRBJ2-2 | TRBV4-3 | many | CASSQDAGNTGELFF | TGCGCCAGCAGCCAAGACGCAGGAAACACCGGGGAGCTGTTTTTT
TRBD2 | TRBJ2-3 | TRBV7-9 | many | CASSLAGADTQYF | TGTGCCAGCAGTTTAGCGGGAGCAGATACGCAGTATTTT
- | TRBJ2-7 | TRBV4-3 | many | CASSWGRGAYEQYF | TGCGCCAGCAGCTGGGGCAGGGGGGCTTACGAGCAGTACTTC
TRBD2 | TRBJ2-1 | TRBV6-5 | - | CASSYYAGGPHNEQFF | TGTGCCAGCAGTTACTACGCGGGAGGGCCGCACAATGAGCAGTTCTTC
TRBD2 | TRBJ2-3 | TRBV27 | - | CASIAAGEGTDTQYF | TGTGCCAGCATCGCAGCGGGAGAAGGTACAGATACGCAGTATTTT